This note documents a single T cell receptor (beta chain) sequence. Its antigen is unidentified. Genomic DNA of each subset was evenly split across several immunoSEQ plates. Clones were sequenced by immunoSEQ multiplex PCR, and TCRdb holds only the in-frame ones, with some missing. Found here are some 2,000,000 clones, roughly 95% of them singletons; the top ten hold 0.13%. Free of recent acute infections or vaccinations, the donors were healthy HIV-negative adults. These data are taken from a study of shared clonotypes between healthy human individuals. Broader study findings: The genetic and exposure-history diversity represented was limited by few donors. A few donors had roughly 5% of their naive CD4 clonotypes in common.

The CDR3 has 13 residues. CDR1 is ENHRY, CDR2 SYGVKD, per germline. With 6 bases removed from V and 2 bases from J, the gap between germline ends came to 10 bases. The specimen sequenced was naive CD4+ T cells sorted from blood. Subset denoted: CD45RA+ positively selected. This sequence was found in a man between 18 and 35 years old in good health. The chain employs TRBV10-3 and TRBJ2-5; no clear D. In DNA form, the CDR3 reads TGTGCCATCAGCGAAGTATATCAAGAGACCCAGTACTTC. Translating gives CAISEVYQETQYF.